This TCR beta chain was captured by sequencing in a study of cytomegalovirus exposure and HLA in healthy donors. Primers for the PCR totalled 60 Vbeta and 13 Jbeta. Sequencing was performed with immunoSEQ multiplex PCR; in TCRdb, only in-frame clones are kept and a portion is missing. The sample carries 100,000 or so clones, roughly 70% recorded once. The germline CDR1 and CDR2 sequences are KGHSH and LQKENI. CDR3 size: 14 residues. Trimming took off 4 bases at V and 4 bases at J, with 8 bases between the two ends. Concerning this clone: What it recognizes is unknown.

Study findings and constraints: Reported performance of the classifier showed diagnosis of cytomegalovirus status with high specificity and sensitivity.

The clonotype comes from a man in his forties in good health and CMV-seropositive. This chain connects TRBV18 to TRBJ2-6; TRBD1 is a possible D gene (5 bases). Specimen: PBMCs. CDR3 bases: TGTGCCAGCTCACAAGGGGCCGGGGCCAACGTCCTGACTTTC. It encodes CASSQGAGANVLTF.